Listed below are T cell receptor beta chains from one sample, sequenced in a study of shared clonotypes between healthy human individuals. Method: immunoSEQ multiplex PCR; TCRdb's copy keeps in-frame clones and lacks some. The sample contains millions of clones, about 95% of which appear only once. Sequencing was performed on naive CD8+ T cells sorted from blood. The receptors were sampled from a man aged 18-30 years in good health. Each CDR3 is given with its conserved first and last residue. A D gene is named only where the DNA matches it firmly. Clone size is shown for a subset of rows, as once, few, many or a class of expanded clone.

j_call clone_size v_call d_call cdr3_aa cdr3_nt
TRBJ1-1 . TRBV7-9 . CASSLGGGLEAFF TGTGCCAGCAGCTTAGGTGGAGGACTTGAAGCTTTCTTT
TRBJ2-7 . TRBV5-4 . CASSPELFGSSYEQYF TGTGCCAGCAGCCCGGAACTATTCGGGAGTTCCTACGAGCAGTACTTC
TRBJ1-4 . TRBV15 TRBD1 CATSRPETGVIEDEKLFF TGTGCCACCAGCCGTCCCGAGACAGGGGTTATAGAAGATGAAAAACTGTTTTTT
TRBJ1-1 . TRBV10-2 . CASSELGLTEAFF TGCGCCAGCAGTGAGTTGGGTCTCACTGAAGCTTTCTTT
TRBJ2-1 . TRBV27 TRBD2 CASSSSGTYNEQFF TGTGCCAGCAGTTCTAGCGGAACTTACAATGAGCAGTTCTTC
TRBJ2-3 once TRBV5-4 TRBD2 CASSFTGGITDTQYF TGTGCCAGCAGCTTTACGGGAGGAATCACAGATACGCAGTATTTT
TRBJ1-3 . TRBV29-1 . CSVEGRASDTIYF TGCAGCGTTGAGGGACGGGCGTCGGACACCATATATTTT
TRBJ2-7 . TRBV6-1 TRBD2 CASSEAPLAGGRREQYF TGTGCCAGCAGTGAAGCCCCTCTAGCGGGAGGGCGGCGCGAGCAGTACTTC
TRBJ2-5 . TRBV9 TRBD2 CASSAGTSGGETQYF TGTGCCAGCAGCGCTGGGACTAGCGGGGGGGAGACCCAGTACTTC
TRBJ1-2 . TRBV7-9 . CASSSREDGYTF TGTGCCAGCAGCTCCCGGGAGGACGGCTACACCTTC
TRBJ2-3 . TRBV29-1 TRBD2 CSVVPSGRGGDTQYF TGCAGCGTTGTCCCTAGCGGGAGGGGTGGAGATACGCAGTATTTT
TRBJ2-7 once TRBV7-2 . CASSLGLVFYEQYF TGTGCCAGCAGCTTAGGCCTAGTCTTCTACGAGCAGTACTTC
TRBJ2-5 . TRBV5-6 . CASSLTGYETQYF TGTGCCAGCAGCTTGACAGGGTATGAGACCCAGTACTTC
TRBJ2-7 . TRBV6-5 . CASWGQAAYEQYF TGTGCCAGTTGGGGTCAAGCGGCCTACGAGCAGTACTTC
TRBJ2-5 . TRBV27 TRBD2 CASSPSGGTAETQYF TGTGCCAGCAGTCCTAGCGGGGGAACCGCAGAGACCCAGTACTTC
TRBJ2-7 once TRBV6-5 TRBD2 CASSYSVAGAYEQYF TGTGCCAGCAGTTACTCAGTAGCGGGAGCCTACGAGCAGTACTTC
TRBJ2-1 . TRBV20-1 . CKRGGEQFF TGCAAAAGGGGCGGTGAGCAGTTCTTC
TRBJ1-4 once TRBV30 TRBD1 CAWDHVAGGEELFF TGTGCCTGGGACCACGTGGCAGGGGGCGAGGAACTGTTTTTT
TRBJ1-5 few TRBV28 . CASSLGGPQHF TGTGCCAGCAGTTTGGGTGGGCCCCAGCATTTT
TRBJ2-7 . TRBV7-6 TRBD1 CASSLGSGQVYEQYF TGTGCCAGCAGCTTGGGGAGCGGACAGGTATACGAGCAGTACTTC
TRBJ1-5 . TRBV6-5 . CASRMDSYSNQPQHF TGTGCCAGCAGAATGGACAGCTATAGCAATCAGCCCCAGCATTTT
TRBJ2-7 . TRBV6-5 . CASSFGTTYEQYF TGTGCCAGCAGTTTCGGGACGACGTACGAGCAGTACTTC
TRBJ2-3 . TRBV13 TRBD1 CASSSPAGQGFPDTQYF TGTGCCAGCAGTTCCCCTGCGGGACAGGGGTTTCCAGATACGCAGTATTTT
TRBJ2-7 . TRBV6-5 TRBD2 CASSYSGGLTYEQYF TGTGCCAGCAGTTACTCGGGGGGGTTGACCTACGAGCAGTACTTC
TRBJ2-1 . TRBV27 . CASSLGSGNEQFF TGTGCCAGCAGTTTGGGCTCCGGCAATGAGCAGTTCTTC
TRBJ2-7 . TRBV4-1 . CASSRQSSYEQYF TGCGCCAGCAGCCGCCAGAGCTCCTACGAGCAGTACTTC
TRBJ2-3 once TRBV5-6 . CASSHGGRGTDTQYF TGTGCCAGCAGCCATGGCGGTAGAGGCACAGATACGCAGTATTTT
TRBJ2-1 few TRBV5-1 . CASSFDYNEQFF TGCGCCAGCAGCTTCGATTACAATGAGCAGTTCTTC
TRBJ2-7 . TRBV4-1 TRBD1 CASRPTGASYEQYF TGCGCCAGCAGGCCGACAGGGGCTTCCTACGAGCAGTACTTC